The source of this T cell receptor (beta chain) is a study of shared clonotypes between healthy human individuals. In the study overall: Aged 18 to 49, the donors were two women and a few men. Findings and caveats of the study: The researchers took only blood, and tissue repertoires probably look different.

Recent vaccinations or acute infections were absent in the healthy HIV-negative adult donors. Clones were sequenced by immunoSEQ multiplex PCR, and TCRdb holds only the in-frame ones, with some missing. The sample holds approximately 470,000 clones; around 85% are singletons and the top ten take roughly 12%. J lost 5 bases, V lost 6 bases, and 15 bases had no gene match. Germline-derived CDR1 and CDR2 are MDHEN and SYDVKM. The CDR3 has 16 amino acids. Concerning this clone: Its antigen is unidentified.

The genes are TRBV28 and TRBJ2-7; 8 bases are a match to TRBD1. The specimen was PBMCs. The receptor was isolated from a woman aged 40-49 years in good health. Some clones in this sample may be carry-over from other donors' samples. The CDR3 loop reads CASSPPPTGQADEQYF. Written as DNA, the CDR3 is TGTGCCAGCAGCCCACCTCCAACGGGACAGGCGGACGAGCAGTACTTC.